What follows are 20 T cell receptor beta chains derived from one specimen sequenced in a study of blood T cell repertoires in COVID-19 (dated by TCRdb to about 2020). Library preparation used the immunoSEQ multiplex PCR assay. In TCRdb, the immuneACCESS table is reduced to in-frame sequences with V and J assigned. These tables do not hold every clone; where another copy was compared, an unresolved V gene accounts for under half, and the others remain unexplained. The sample table holds 25,000 or so clones, of which 80% to 90% were seen once. The top ten clonotypes cover 22% of the sample. The specimen sequenced was peripheral blood. The receptors originated from a man aged 70 or older in a cohort sampled during active COVID-19.

V and J are TRBV6-5 and TRBJ2-7, with 9 bases fitting TRBD2. This CDR3 region has 14 residues. V was pared by 6 bases and J by 6 bases, with 9 bases of the junction left unmatched. From germline, CDR1 is MNHEY and CDR2 SVGAGI. The CDR3 region is CASRTGSGSGEQYF. CDR3 bases: TGTGCCAGCAGGACGGGTAGCGGGAGTGGCGAGCAGTACTTC.

This chain links TRBV24-1 with TRBJ2-2; 16 nucleotides match TRBD2. V gave up 4 bases and J gave up 2 bases; unmatched junction bases: 6. This CDR3 is 19 amino acids long. CDR1 is KGHDR, CDR2 SFDVKD, per germline. CDR3 bases: TGTGCCACCAGTGAACCGGGACTAGCGGGAGGGATCAACACCGGGGAGCTGTTTTTT. Amino acid sequence: CATSEPGLAGGINTGELFF.

The V call is TRBV4-2, the J call TRBJ1-5; D remains ambiguous. Trimming stripped 1 base from V and 2 bases from J, with 9 bases between. This CDR3 has 15 amino acids. CDR1 and CDR2 (germline): LGHNA, YNFKEQ. The CDR3 sequence: CASSQGLGGNQPQHF. CDR3 DNA sequence: TGTGCCAGCAGCCAAGGGCTCGGGGGCAATCAGCCCCAGCATTTT.

The gene calls are TRBV29-1 and TRBJ1-1, with D hard to call. The CDR3 has 15 amino acids. Looked up from germline, CDR1 is SQVTM and CDR2 is ANQGSEA. Trimming left V 1 base short and J 0 bases short, with 12 bases between. The CDR3 DNA reads as TGCAGCGTTGAAGTATGGGAGCCTATGAACACTGAAGCTTTCTTT. It encodes CSVEVWEPMNTEAFF. The variable domain in full, completed from reference TRBV29-1 and TRBJ1-1, reads SAVISQKPSRDICQRGTSLTIQCQVDSQVTMMFWYRQQPGQSLTLIATANQGSEATYESGFVIDKFPISRPNLTFSTLTVSNMSPEDSSIYLCSVEVWEPMNTEAFFGQGTRLTVV.

The chain carries TRBV7-8 and TRBJ2-7; D possibly corresponds to TRBD1 (5 bases). The germline gives CDR1 SGHVS, CDR2 FQNEAQ. The CDR3 consists of 13 residues. Trimming stripped 7 bases from V and 6 bases from J, with 16 bases between. CDR3 DNA: TGTGCCAGCAAAATCAAGAGGCAGGGCGAGCAGTACTTC. Translating gives CASKIKRQGEQYF.

The rearrangement uses TRBV28 and TRBJ2-3; D possibly corresponds to TRBD2 (6 bases). Per germline, CDR1 MDHEN and CDR2 SYDVKM. The CDR3 has 15 residues. V shed 2 bases and J shed 1 base, with 10 bases lying between them. The CDR3 DNA follows: TGTGCCAGCAGTTTACGGGGGAGCGGCACAGATACGCAGTATTTT. Translation gives CASSLRGSGTDTQYF.

In DNA, the CDR3 is TGTGCCAGCTCACGGGGACAGCTCCAAGAGACCCAGTACTTC. Translating it yields CASSRGQLQETQYF. The rearrangement joins TRBV18 to TRBJ2-5; 7 bases agree with TRBD1. The germline gives CDR1 KGHSH, CDR2 LQKENI. The junction had 3 bases not matched to a gene; V was cut back by 4 bases and J by 1 base. The CDR3 covers 14 residues.

The CDR3 DNA reads as TGTGCCAGCAGTTCCGCCTACCCCCTAGGTCACAATGAGCAGTTCTTC. It is translated as CASSSAYPLGHNEQFF. The J gene is TRBJ2-1, the V gene TRBV6-2 or TRBV6-3, with unresolved D. V lost 4 bases, J lost 5 bases, and 18 bases lay in between. CDR3 length equals 16 residues. Germline CDR1 MNHEY, CDR2 SVGEGT.

This chain connects TRBV5-1 to TRBJ2-1; D ambiguous. Between the trimmed V and J ends, which lost 1 base and 4 bases, there was a span of 6 bases. This CDR3 contains 13 residues. Looked up from germline, CDR1 is SGHRS and CDR2 is YFSETQ. CDR3 nucleotide sequence: TGCGCCAGCAGCTTGTTCCAATACAATGAGCAGTTCTTC. This encodes CASSLFQYNEQFF.

In this sample, this clone turned up once. The chain employs TRBV6-4 and TRBJ2-5; TRBD2 might be the D (5 bases). Between the trimmed V and J ends, which lost 0 bases and 0 bases, there was a span of 8 bases. Germline V gene sequence: CDR1 MRHNA, CDR2 SNTAGT. The length of the CDR3 is 15 residues. The CDR3 loop reads CASSDSIAYQETQYF. For the CDR3, the DNA is TGTGCCAGCAGTGACTCGATAGCGTACCAAGAGACCCAGTACTTC.

J is TRBJ2-5 and V is TRBV7-9; 12 bases match TRBD2. V shed 5 bases, J shed 3 bases, and the junction held 4 bases outside the gene matches. This CDR3 is built from 15 residues. In germline, CDR1 is SEHNR, CDR2 FQNEAQ (reference sequence). Here the CDR3 reads CASSRLAGAKETQYF. The CDR3 DNA sequence: TGTGCCAGCAGCCGACTAGCGGGGGCGAAAGAGACCCAGTACTTC. The complete variable domain, with remaining parts taken from reference TRBV7-9 and TRBJ2-5, reads DTGVSQNPRHKITKRGQNVTFRCDPISEHNRLYWYRQTLGQGPEFLTYFQNEAQLEKSRLLSDRFSAERPKGSFSTLEIQRTEQGDSAMYLCASSRLAGAKETQYFGPGTRLLVL.

This clone was counted a few times. The V and J genes are TRBV2 and TRBJ1-2; 10 positions match TRBD1. CDR1 is SNHLY, CDR2 FYNNEI, per germline. The CDR3 is 15 amino acids. The V and J ends lost 6 bases and 4 bases, in that order; junction bases with no gene match: 8. Here the CDR3 DNA reads TGTGCCAGCAGGCCCGGGACAGGGGTGGGCTATGGCTACACCTTC. This codes for CASRPGTGVGYGYTF.

The V and J genes are TRBV18 and TRBJ2-1; TRBD1 matches at 8 bases. The CDR3 extends over 17 amino acids. Germline V CDR1 and CDR2: KGHSH, LQKENI. The V segment lost 0 bases and the J segment 3 bases; nucleotides outside the gene matches: 7. This CDR3 reads CASSPPAGGKIYNEQFF. The CDR3 bases are TGTGCCAGCTCACCACCGGCAGGGGGCAAAATCTACAATGAGCAGTTCTTC. Full variable domain (missing parts from reference TRBV18 and TRBJ2-1): NAGVMQNPRHLVRRRGQEARLRCSPMKGHSHVYWYRQLPEEGLKFMVYLQKENIIDESGMPKERFSAEFPKEGPSILRIQQVVRGDSAAYFCASSPPAGGKIYNEQFFGPGTRLTVL.

The chain couples TRBV9 to TRBJ1-5; the match to TRBD1 covers 10 bases. The germline CDR1 and CDR2 sequences are SGDLS and YYNGEE. The V segment lost 9 bases and the J segment 6 bases; nucleotides outside the gene matches: 18. The CDR3 totals 17 residues. For the CDR3, the DNA is TGTGCCACCCCCATTCGACAGGGACAGGGGTATTGTCAGCCCCAGCATTTT. Residues: CATPIRQGQGYCQPQHF.

The J gene is TRBJ1-4, the V gene TRBV7-9; 9 positions agree with TRBD1. The CDR3 loop spans 14 amino acids. The junction had 4 bases not matched to a gene; V was cut back by 5 bases and J by 6 bases. From germline, CDR1 is SEHNR and CDR2 FQNEAQ (reference sequence). The CDR3 spells CASSPRTGDEKLFF. In DNA form, the CDR3 reads TGTGCCAGCAGCCCCCGGACAGGGGATGAAAAACTGTTTTTT.

This chain links TRBV28 with TRBJ1-2; D is ambiguous. The ends were cut back, 6 bases at V and 4 bases at J, with 18 bases in the middle. CDR1 and CDR2 from the germline V gene are MDHEN and SYDVKM. This CDR3 is built from 15 residues. DNA for the CDR3: TGTGCCAGCAGCCAGAGCTATGCGGGCGGCTATGGCTACACCTTC. Translation gives CASSQSYAGGYGYTF.

The V gene is TRBV13, the J gene TRBJ2-7, with a weak D call TRBD2 (6 bases). The CDR3 runs 14 residues. V gave up 0 bases and J gave up 1 base, with 7 bases separating them. CDR1 PRHDT and CDR2 FYEKMQ come from the germline V gene (reference sequence). DNA for the CDR3: TGTGCCAGCAGCTTAGGTGGGGGGTCCTACGAGCAGTACTTC. Translation: CASSLGGGSYEQYF. The full variable domain, with the rest looked up from reference TRBV13 and TRBJ2-7, is AAGVIQSPRHLIKEKRETATLKCYPIPRHDTVYWYQQGPGQDPQFLISFYEKMQSDKGSIPDRFSAQQFSDYHSELNMSSLELGDSALYFCASSLGGGSYEQYFGPGTRLTVT.

The chain carries TRBV5-1 and TRBJ2-2, with 14 bases identical to TRBD2. V was pared by 4 bases and J by 6 bases, with 5 bases of the junction left unmatched. The germline V gene has CDR1 SGHRS and CDR2 YFSETQ. There are 16 residues in the CDR3. Here the CDR3 DNA reads TGCGCCAGCAGCGGGACTAGCGGGAGTATTCCCGGGGAGCTGTTTTTT. The encoded protein is CASSGTSGSIPGELFF.

V usage is TRBV7-3 and J usage is TRBJ2-1, with 11 positions matching TRBD2. The V gene's germline CDR1 is SGHTA and CDR2 FQGTGA. This CDR3 is built from 15 residues. V shed 1 base, J shed 7 bases, and the junction held 3 bases outside the gene matches. The CDR3 DNA follows: TGTGCCAGCAGCTTAAATAGCGGGAGGGTAAATGAGCAGTTCTTC. The encoded protein is CASSLNSGRVNEQFF.

The V and J genes are TRBV28 and TRBJ1-2, with D possibly TRBD1 on 5 matching bases. Germline loops: CDR1 MDHEN, CDR2 SYDVKM. This CDR3 comprises 12 residues. Deletions cut 4 bases from V and 8 bases from J, with 11 bases between. This CDR3 reads CASSSGSYGYTF. CDR3 bases: TGTGCCAGCAGTTCAGGGTCTTACGGCTACACCTTC.